The table lists the clone carrying this T cell receptor (beta chain) with a few counts. There are 16 residues in the CDR3. The germline gives CDR1 SGDLS, CDR2 YYNGEE. V dropped 2 bases and J dropped 4; count of bases not matched to a gene: 7. The sample's time point: patch test 3, about 24 weeks after DPC sensitization. Treatment given: therapeutic diphenylcyclopropenone sensitization with weekly scalp DPC. This sample stems from a study of human T cells and chemical hapten exposure. TCRdb itself ran the RACE reads through MiXCR, one entry per CDR3 protein. The sample lists approximately 71,000 distinct CDR3 sequences; approximately 10% were seen once.

The material was whole blood, obtained in connection with sensitization to the hapten diphenylcyclopropenone (DPC). The rearrangement uses TRBV9 and TRBJ1-2; TRBD1 matches 11 bases. This clonotype originated in a woman between 45 and 60 years old with alopecia areata. Some clones in this sample may be carry-over from other donors' samples. The CDR3, as DNA: TGTGCCAGCAGCGTGGGACAGGGGGATTTCGGCTATGGCTACACCTTC. This translates into CASSVGQGDFGYGYTF.